This T cell receptor beta chain comes out of a study of blood T cell repertoires in COVID-19. Study at large: COVID-19 samples collected from the United States, Italy and Spain covered acute and convalescent phases.

The sample holds one count of this clone. Clones were read by immunoSEQ multiplex PCR, and TCRdb kept only the in-frame ones, dropping some. Of roughly 150,000 clones in the sample, over 70% were seen once. The CDR3 totals 16 residues. Trimming left V 2 bases short and J 5 bases short, with 15 bases between. Looked up from germline, CDR1 is MDHEN and CDR2 is SYDVKM. Specimen: PBMCs or T cells enriched from blood (not recorded which). The chain uses TRBV28 and TRBJ2-2, with D perhaps TRBD1 (6 bases). The receptor was isolated from a man aged 70-80 years who had been exposed to COVID-19. The CDR3 DNA sequence: TGTGCCAGCAGTTTAATTAACGGTCAGGGGACCGGGGAGCTGTTTTTT. It is translated as CASSLINGQGTGELFF.